The 30 T cell receptor beta chains reported below all come from one sample, sequenced in a study of cytomegalovirus exposure and HLA in healthy donors. Both 60 Vbeta primers and 13 Jbeta primers went into the PCR. Assay used: immunoSEQ multiplex PCR; TCRdb lists only in-frame clones, some missing. The sample consists of about 110,000 clones, around 79% of them appearing once. Material: PBMCs. The receptors were sampled from a woman in her forties in good health and CMV-seronegative.

This chain joins TRBV7-2 and TRBJ2-7, with D possibly TRBD2 on 5 matching bases. Germline V gene lookup returns CDR1 SGHTA and CDR2 FQGNSA. Trimming took off 5 bases at V and 0 bases at J, with 11 bases between the two ends. The CDR3 consists of 14 residues. For the CDR3, the DNA is TGTGCCAGCAGCCCCCCGGACTTCTCCTACGAGCAGTACTTC. It specifies CASSPPDFSYEQYF. The entire variable domain, with the rest obtained from reference TRBV7-2 and TRBJ2-7, is as follows: GAGVSQSPSNKVTEKGKDVELRCDPISGHTALYWYRQSLGQGLEFLIYFQGNSAPDKSGLPSDRFSAERTGGSVSTLTIQRTQQEDSAVYLCASSPPDFSYEQYFGPGTRLTVT.

In this sample, this clone turned up a few times. V is TRBV5-5 and J is TRBJ1-5; tentatively, D is TRBD1 (6 bases). This CDR3 is 14 amino acids long. Trimming pared 4 bases from V and 8 bases from J, leaving 16 bases between. Looked up from germline, CDR1 is SGHKS and CDR2 is YYEKEE (reference sequence). CDR3 in amino acids: CASSLLGGQKPQHF. CDR3 sequence (DNA): TGTGCCAGCAGCCTCCTCGGGGGGCAGAAGCCCCAGCATTTT.

The V gene is TRBV19, the J gene TRBJ1-1; D might be TRBD1 (5 bases). Trimming left V 1 base short and J 0 bases short, with 9 bases between. CDR3 length: 15 residues. Germline V gene sequence: CDR1 LNHDA, CDR2 SQIVND (reference sequence). As DNA, the CDR3 is TGTGCCAGTAGTATAGTCGGGGGATTGAACACTGAAGCTTTCTTT. It translates to CASSIVGGLNTEAFF.

The chain carries TRBV19 and TRBJ2-3, with 8 bases identical to TRBD1. After removal of 5 bases from V and 5 bases from J, the junction contained 12 bases not matched to a gene. CDR1 and CDR2 from the germline V gene are LNHDA and SQIVND (reference sequence). There are 16 residues in the CDR3. The CDR3 is CASSQRTGRTLDTQYF. CDR3 DNA sequence: TGTGCCAGTAGTCAAAGGACAGGGCGGACGCTAGATACGCAGTATTTT.

The chain uses TRBV29-1 and TRBJ2-7; a weak D match, TRBD1 (5 bases). V was cut by 4 bases and J by 0 bases, with 7 bases left in between. Germline CDR1 is SQVTM and CDR2 is ANQGSEA. The CDR3 length is 12 residues. CDR3 coding DNA: TGCAGCGTTGCGACAGTCTCCTACGAGCAGTACTTC. It is translated as CSVATVSYEQYF.

The gene calls are TRBV7-2 and TRBJ2-1; 9 bases are shared with TRBD2. There are 15 residues in the CDR3. Germline CDR1 is SGHTA and CDR2 is FQGNSA. With 5 bases clipped from V and 8 bases from J, the junction kept 10 bases outside the gene matches. The CDR3 protein is CASSPKGLAIDEQFF. CDR3 DNA: TGTGCCAGCAGCCCCAAGGGACTAGCTATCGATGAGCAGTTCTTC.

The chain employs TRBV11-3 and TRBJ2-5; no reliable D call. The last part of the DNA fits TRBJ2-7 better; the J call may be wrong. The CDR3 is 12 amino acids. Germline V gives CDR1 SGHNT, CDR2 YENEEA. The chain's CDR3 is CASSIGASEQYF. Here the CDR3 DNA reads TGTGCCAGCAGCATAGGCGCTTCCGAGCAGTACTTC.

This sequence joins TRBV27 and TRBJ1-4; 7 bases fit TRBD1. V shed 7 bases, J shed 8 bases, and the junction held 22 bases outside the gene matches. The CDR3 is 18 amino acids. From germline, CDR1 is MNHEY and CDR2 SMNVEV (reference sequence). The CDR3 reads CASNSREGARFGYEKLFF. DNA of the CDR3: TGTGCCAGCAATTCTCGGGAGGGGGCGAGGTTTGGATACGAAAAACTGTTTTTT.

V usage is TRBV18 and J usage is TRBJ1-2, with TRBD1 matching 10 bases. The CDR3 covers 14 residues. Trimming cost V 4 bases and J 5 bases; bases outside gene matches: 4. Per the germline V gene, CDR1 is KGHSH and CDR2 is LQKENI. CDR3 DNA: TGTGCCAGCTCACTAGGGACAGGGGAATATGGCTACACCTTC. Amino acid sequence: CASSLGTGEYGYTF.

The chain couples TRBV7-2 to TRBJ1-1; no definite D call. Germline CDR1 reads SGHTA; CDR2 reads FQGNSA. CDR3 length equals 14 residues. Deletions cut 1 base from V and 1 base from J, with 7 bases between. The CDR3 coding sequence is TGTGCCAGCAGCTTAGGTTGGCAGAACACTGAAGCTTTCTTT. Translation: CASSLGWQNTEAFF.

The chain joins TRBV9 to TRBJ2-2, with unresolved D. V was shortened by 2 bases and J by 8 bases, with 7 bases between the two germline ends. There are 12 residues in the CDR3. Germline CDR1 is SGDLS and CDR2 is YYNGEE. CDR3 protein: CASSVAPGELFF. CDR3 sequence (DNA): TGTGCCAGCAGCGTCGCGCCTGGGGAGCTGTTTTTT.

The chain links TRBV4-1 to TRBJ2-5; D perhaps matches TRBD1 (7 bases). Germline V gives CDR1 MGHRA, CDR2 YSYEKL. Trimming cost V 0 bases and J 4 bases, with 15 bases left between them. This CDR3 has 16 residues. CDR3 protein: CASSQEGTAGGETQYF. CDR3 DNA sequence: TGCGCCAGCAGCCAAGAGGGGACTGCAGGGGGAGAGACCCAGTACTTC.

The J gene is TRBJ2-7, the V gene TRBV7-2; the match to TRBD2 covers 8 bases. V was pared by 5 bases and J by 3 bases, with 12 bases of the junction left unmatched. Germline-derived CDR1 and CDR2 are SGHTA and FQGNSA. This CDR3 has 16 amino acids. CDR3 DNA sequence: TGTGCCAGCAGCCCAGGACTAGCCGGCGGGCTCTACGAGCAGTACTTC. Amino acid sequence: CASSPGLAGGLYEQYF.

V usage is TRBV19 and J usage is TRBJ1-1; no reliable D call. Germline CDR1 LNHDA, CDR2 SQIVND (reference sequence). The CDR3 sequence is 15 residues long. V lost 6 bases to trimming and J lost 5 bases, with 19 bases between them. CDR3 bases: TGTGCCAGTAGCCCCTTACTAGGATCGGGGACTGAAGCTTTCTTT. Translating it yields CASSPLLGSGTEAFF.

This chain connects TRBV7-6 to TRBJ2-3; 7 bases match TRBD1. CDR3 length: 14 amino acids. V shed 5 bases and J 4 bases; nucleotides not matched to a gene: 6. Germline V gene lookup returns CDR1 SGHVS and CDR2 FNYEAQ. The CDR3 coding sequence is TGTGCCAGCAGCGGAACAGGGGCCTCAGATACGCAGTATTTT. Its translation: CASSGTGASDTQYF. Variable domain in full (rest from reference TRBV7-6 and TRBJ2-3): GAGVSQSPRYKVTKRGQDVALRCDPISGHVSLYWYRQALGQGPEFLTYFNYEAQQDKSGLPNDRFSAERPEGSISTLTIQRTEQRDSAMYRCASSGTGASDTQYFGPGTRLTVL.

This chain uses TRBV4-3 with TRBJ2-7; D not certain. Germline CDR1 and CDR2: LGHNA and YSLEER. V was clipped by 0 bases and J by 3 bases, with 9 bases between them. The CDR3 contains 14 residues. CDR3 bases: TGCGCCAGCAGCCAAGAATTCCCCCGCTACGAGCAGTACTTC. Residues: CASSQEFPRYEQYF.

There are a few counts of this clone. The gene calls are TRBV6-1 and TRBJ2-3, with a weak D call TRBD1 (6 bases). The CDR3 has 16 amino acids. Germline CDR1 and CDR2: MNHNS and SASEGT. V was shortened by 2 bases and J by 1 base, with 13 bases between the two germline ends. In DNA form, the CDR3 reads TGTGCCAGCAGTGAACAGGAGGCAGGGGGCACAGATACGCAGTATTTT. Translated, it gives CASSEQEAGGTDTQYF.

V gene TRBV30 combines with J gene TRBJ2-2, with TRBD2 identical over 7 bases. Germline V gene lookup returns CDR1 GTSNPN and CDR2 SVGIG (reference sequence). With 3 bases clipped from V and 3 bases from J, the junction kept 4 bases outside the gene matches. The CDR3 length is 14 residues. Here the CDR3 reads CAWSDLADTGELFF. CDR3 nucleotide sequence: TGTGCCTGGAGCGACCTAGCGGACACCGGGGAGCTGTTTTTT.

The chain couples TRBV29-1 to TRBJ2-1, with a possible D match to TRBD1 (5 bases). The CDR3 is 14 residues long. The germline gives CDR1 SQVTM, CDR2 ANQGSEA. Trimming shortened V by 0 bases and J by 5 bases, and 11 bases separated the two germline ends. In nucleotides, the CDR3 is TGCAGCGTTGAAGAGGGGCTGAAAAACAATGAGCAGTTCTTC. Translation gives CSVEEGLKNNEQFF.

The chain is built from TRBV11-2 and TRBJ2-3; D is perhaps TRBD2 (5 bases). Trimming shortened V by 7 bases and J by 4 bases, and 15 bases separated the two germline ends. CDR1 is SGHAT and CDR2 is FQNNGV in the germline V gene. The CDR3 contains 14 residues. The CDR3 DNA sequence: TGTGCCAGCACTCCGGGGAGTTTCTCAGATACGCAGTATTTT. Protein sequence: CASTPGSFSDTQYF.

This rearrangement joins TRBV7-2 to TRBJ1-2; D call uncertain. V was trimmed by 2 bases and J by 1 base, leaving 5 bases between them. This CDR3 has 13 residues. CDR1 and CDR2 (germline): SGHTA, FQGNSA. This CDR3 reads CASSLRYNYGYTF. The CDR3 nucleotides read TGTGCCAGCAGCTTACGTTATAACTATGGCTACACCTTC.

With regard to this clone: Other DNA sequences within the sample encode an identical CDR3. This chain connects TRBV5-4 to TRBJ2-5; 7 nucleotides line up with TRBD1. This CDR3 has 15 amino acids. From germline, CDR1 is SGHNT and CDR2 YYREEE (reference sequence). The trim removed 0 bases at V and 5 bases at J, leaving 7 bases unmatched. The CDR3 loop is CASSLVAGGGETQYF. In nucleotides, the CDR3 is TGTGCCAGCAGCTTGGTGGCAGGGGGTGGGGAGACCCAGTACTTC.

The gene calls are TRBV29-1 and TRBJ1-1, with no clear D. The CDR3 totals 13 residues. Between the trimmed V and J ends, which lost 7 bases and 2 bases, there was a span of 14 bases. Germline CDR1 and CDR2: SQVTM and ANQGSEA. This CDR3 reads CSGEMRLNTEAFF. The CDR3 DNA is TGCAGCGGGGAGATGCGATTAAACACTGAAGCTTTCTTT. Variable domain in full (rest from reference TRBV29-1 and TRBJ1-1): SAVISQKPSRDICQRGTSLTIQCQVDSQVTMMFWYRQQPGQSLTLIATANQGSEATYESGFVIDKFPISRPNLTFSTLTVSNMSPEDSSIYLCSGEMRLNTEAFFGQGTRLTVV.

The chain is built from TRBV6-1 and TRBJ1-2, with no clear D. The V end was cut by 4 bases, the J end by 4 bases, with 10 bases between. The CDR3 is 13 amino acids. Germline CDR1 reads MNHNS; CDR2 reads SASEGT. The CDR3 sequence is CASSVPVRYGYTF. The CDR3 bases are TGTGCCAGCAGTGTACCAGTCCGCTATGGCTACACCTTC.

The chain couples TRBV4-2 to TRBJ2-5, with 7 bases fitting TRBD2. The closer fit of TRBJ2-7 to the DNA end suggests the J call may be wrong. The CDR3 has 17 amino acids. CDR1 is LGHNA and CDR2 is YNFKEQ in the germline V gene. CDR3 region: CASSQDSRRGISYEQYF. The CDR3 DNA reads TGTGCCAGCAGCCAAGATAGCCGGCGGGGGATCTCCTACGAGCAGTACTTC.

The V gene is TRBV19, the J gene TRBJ1-2; possible D gene TRBD1, 6 bases. The CDR3 consists of 14 residues. Germline V lookup: CDR1 LNHDA, CDR2 SQIVND (reference sequence). The V gene lost 4 bases and the J gene lost 6 bases, with 15 bases spanning the gap. This CDR3 is CASSTHREADGYTF. The DNA for the CDR3 is TGTGCCAGTAGTACCCACAGGGAAGCGGATGGCTACACCTTC.

This chain connects TRBV4-2 to TRBJ2-7; no firm D call. The CDR3 covers 15 residues. CDR1 is LGHNA and CDR2 is YNFKEQ in the germline V gene. Trimming cost V 0 bases and J 0 bases, with 9 bases left between them. CDR3 region: CASSQDAVGSYEQYF. The CDR3 DNA is TGTGCCAGCAGCCAAGACGCGGTTGGCTCCTACGAGCAGTACTTC.

This sequence joins TRBV21-1 and TRBJ1-6. TRBV21-1 is given as a pseudogene. This CDR3 comprises 17 residues. CDR3 loop: CASSKGVRRRGNSPLHF. CDR3 sequence (DNA): TGTGCCAGCAGCAAAGGTGTAAGGAGGAGAGGTAATTCACCCCTCCACTTT.

This chain links TRBV5-5 with TRBJ1-4; D possibly corresponds to TRBD1 (5 bases). The CDR3 has 15 amino acids. V was clipped by 0 bases and J by 3 bases, with 9 bases between them. In germline, CDR1 is SGHKS, CDR2 YYEKEE (reference sequence). The CDR3 spells CASSLAAGANEKLFF. CDR3 nucleotides: TGTGCCAGCAGCTTGGCCGCGGGGGCTAATGAAAAACTGTTTTTT.

Regarding this clone: Germline and junction disagree at one end, which may indicate a read error. The chain couples TRBV7-9 to TRBJ2-7; 14 nucleotides agree with TRBD2. The CDR3 totals 16 residues. Germline assignment: CDR1 SEHNR and CDR2 FQNEAQ (reference sequence). The CDR3 is CSSSSGLAGGTYEQYF. The CDR3, as DNA: TGTTCCAGCAGCTCCGGACTAGCGGGGGGTACCTACGAGCAGTACTTC.